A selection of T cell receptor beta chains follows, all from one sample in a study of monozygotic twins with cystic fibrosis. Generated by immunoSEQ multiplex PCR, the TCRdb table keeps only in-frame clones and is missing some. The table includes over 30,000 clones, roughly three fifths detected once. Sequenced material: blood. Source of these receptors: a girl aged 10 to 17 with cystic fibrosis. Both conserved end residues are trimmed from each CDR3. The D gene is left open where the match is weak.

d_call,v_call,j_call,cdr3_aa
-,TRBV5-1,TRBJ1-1,ASSLVGDTEAF
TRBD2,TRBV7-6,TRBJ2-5,ASSLGLAGNGETQY
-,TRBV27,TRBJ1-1,ASSDLKGQTTEAF
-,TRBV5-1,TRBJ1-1,ASGPRTALNTEAF
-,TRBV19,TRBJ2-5,ASSTRRGTQETQY
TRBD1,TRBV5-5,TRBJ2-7,ASSSSGTDSYEQY
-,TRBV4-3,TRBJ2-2,ASSQGTKSGELF
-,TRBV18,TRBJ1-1,ASSSDGGNTEAF
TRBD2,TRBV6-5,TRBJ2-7,ASSASGRISYEQY
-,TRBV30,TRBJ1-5,AWSLPDSLNQPQH
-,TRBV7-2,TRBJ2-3,ASTLEVTDTQY
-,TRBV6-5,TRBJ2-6,ASRLQGTGANVLT
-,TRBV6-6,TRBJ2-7,ASSSERLKSYEQY
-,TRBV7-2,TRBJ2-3,ASSLDWTDTQY
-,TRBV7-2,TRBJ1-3,ASSLGSPVSGNTIY
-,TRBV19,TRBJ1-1,ASSLGRGMNTEAF
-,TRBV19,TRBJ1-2,ASSMRDVYGYT
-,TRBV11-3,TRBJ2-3,ASSQGGRMPQY
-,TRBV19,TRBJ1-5,ASSIDGQNNQPQH
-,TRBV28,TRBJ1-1,ASSSTTGTTEAF
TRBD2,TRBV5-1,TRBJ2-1,ASSFWTSGSSYNEQF
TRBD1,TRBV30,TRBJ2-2,AWRGAGGTGELF
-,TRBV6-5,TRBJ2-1,ASRTRGEYNEQF
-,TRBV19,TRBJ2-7,ASSIAATYEQY
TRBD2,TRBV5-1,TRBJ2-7,ASSLELAGGLSYEQY
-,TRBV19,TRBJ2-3,ASSIDAYGTSPTDTQY
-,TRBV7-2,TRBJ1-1,ASSLVLGTEAF
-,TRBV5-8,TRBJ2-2,ASSTSAGAGNTGELF
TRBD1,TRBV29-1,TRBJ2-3,SAVFRGTGTDTQY
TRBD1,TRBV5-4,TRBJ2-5,ASSLGGTGGGETQY
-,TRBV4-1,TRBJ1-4,ASRGRGNEKLF
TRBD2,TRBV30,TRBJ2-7,AWSPFNPYAPPGLAGVYYEQY
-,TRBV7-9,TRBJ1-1,ASSLVSDTEAF
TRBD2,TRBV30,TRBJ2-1,AWSVKGVSGRSNEQF
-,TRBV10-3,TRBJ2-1,AISAGEGRINEQF
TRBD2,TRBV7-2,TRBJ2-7,ASSLGGLAGNSYEQY
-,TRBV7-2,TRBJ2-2,ASSLGTGNTGELF
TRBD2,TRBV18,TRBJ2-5,ASSSRSGRQETQY
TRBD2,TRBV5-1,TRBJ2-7,ASSLSSGSYEQY
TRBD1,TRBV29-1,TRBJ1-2,SVWTGYGYT